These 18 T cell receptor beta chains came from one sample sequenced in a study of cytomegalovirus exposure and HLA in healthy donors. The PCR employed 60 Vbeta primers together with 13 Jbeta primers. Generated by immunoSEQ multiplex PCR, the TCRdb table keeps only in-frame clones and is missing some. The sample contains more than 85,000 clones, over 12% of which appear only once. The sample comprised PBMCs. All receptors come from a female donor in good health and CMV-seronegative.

This CDR3 reads CASSADGFNQPQHF. Written as DNA, the CDR3 is TGTGCCAGCAGCGCCGACGGGTTCAATCAGCCCCAGCATTTT. This chain links TRBV7-2 with TRBJ1-5; D remains ambiguous. Germline CDR1 SGHTA, CDR2 FQGNSA. The CDR3 covers 14 residues. V lost 5 bases, J lost 3 bases, and 11 bases lay in between.

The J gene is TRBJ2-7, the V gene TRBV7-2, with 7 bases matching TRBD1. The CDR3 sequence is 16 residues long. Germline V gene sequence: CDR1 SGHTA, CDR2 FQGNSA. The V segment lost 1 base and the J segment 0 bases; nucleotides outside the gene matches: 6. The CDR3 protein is CASSLGGTANSYEQYF. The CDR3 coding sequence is TGTGCCAGCAGCTTAGGAGGGACAGCCAACTCCTACGAGCAGTACTTC.

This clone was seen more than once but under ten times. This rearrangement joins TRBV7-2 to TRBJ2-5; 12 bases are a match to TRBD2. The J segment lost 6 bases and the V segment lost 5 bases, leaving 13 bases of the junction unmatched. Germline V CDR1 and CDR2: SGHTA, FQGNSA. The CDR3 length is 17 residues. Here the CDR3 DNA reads TGTGCCAGCAGCCCGCTAGCGGGAGGGCCTTTTGGGCAGACCCAGTACTTC. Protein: CASSPLAGGPFGQTQYF.

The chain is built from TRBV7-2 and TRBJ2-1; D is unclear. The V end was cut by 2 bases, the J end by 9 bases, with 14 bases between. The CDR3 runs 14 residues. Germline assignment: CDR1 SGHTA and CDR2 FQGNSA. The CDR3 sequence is CASSLHPLEGEQFF. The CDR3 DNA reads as TGTGCCAGCAGCTTACATCCGCTAGAAGGTGAGCAGTTCTTC.

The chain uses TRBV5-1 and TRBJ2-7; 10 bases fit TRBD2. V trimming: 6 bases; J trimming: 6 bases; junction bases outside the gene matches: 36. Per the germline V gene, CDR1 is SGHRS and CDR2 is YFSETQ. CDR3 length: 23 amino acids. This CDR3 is CASNRARWAGGGKREGFRSEQYF. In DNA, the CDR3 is TGCGCCAGCAACCGGGCCCGGTGGGCAGGGGGCGGTAAGCGGGAGGGATTTCGAAGCGAGCAGTACTTC.

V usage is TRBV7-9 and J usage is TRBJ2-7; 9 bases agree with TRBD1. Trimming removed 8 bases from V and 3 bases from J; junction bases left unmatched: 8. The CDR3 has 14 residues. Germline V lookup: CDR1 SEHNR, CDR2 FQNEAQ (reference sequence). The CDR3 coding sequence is TGTGCCAGCGGGGGGGACAGGGAGATCTACGAGCAGTACTTC. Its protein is CASGGDREIYEQYF.

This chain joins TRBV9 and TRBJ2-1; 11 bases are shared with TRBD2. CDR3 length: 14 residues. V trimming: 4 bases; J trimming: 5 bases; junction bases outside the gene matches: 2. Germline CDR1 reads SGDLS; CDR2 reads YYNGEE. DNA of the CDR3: TGTGCCAGCAGCATGACTAGCGGGGACAATGAGCAGTTCTTC. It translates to CASSMTSGDNEQFF. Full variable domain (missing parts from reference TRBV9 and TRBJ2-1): DSGVTQTPKHLITATGQRVTLRCSPRSGDLSVYWYQQSLDQGLQFLIQYYNGEERAKGNILERFSAQQFPDLHSELNLSSLELGDSALYFCASSMTSGDNEQFFGPGTRLTVL.

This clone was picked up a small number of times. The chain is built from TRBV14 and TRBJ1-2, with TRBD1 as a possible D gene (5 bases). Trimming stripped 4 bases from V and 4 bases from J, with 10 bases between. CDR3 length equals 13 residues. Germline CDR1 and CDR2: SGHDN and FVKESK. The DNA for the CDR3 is TGTGCCAGCAGCCCCAGGGATCTCTATGGCTACACCTTC. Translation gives CASSPRDLYGYTF.

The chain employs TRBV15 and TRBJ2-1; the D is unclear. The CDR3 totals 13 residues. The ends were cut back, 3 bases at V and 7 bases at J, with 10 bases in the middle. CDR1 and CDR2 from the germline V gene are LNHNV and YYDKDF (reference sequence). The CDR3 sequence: CATSSYGGNEQFF. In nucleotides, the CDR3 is TGTGCCACCAGCAGCTATGGCGGAAATGAGCAGTTCTTC.

This CDR3 is CATSRDITGYQPQHF. The CDR3 nucleotides read TGTGCCACCAGCAGAGATATTACAGGCTATCAGCCCCAGCATTTT. The chain carries TRBV15 and TRBJ1-5, with a tentative D call TRBD1 (5 bases). Trimming pared 0 bases from V and 5 bases from J, leaving 11 bases between. The CDR3 runs 15 residues. CDR1 LNHNV and CDR2 YYDKDF come from the germline V gene (reference sequence).

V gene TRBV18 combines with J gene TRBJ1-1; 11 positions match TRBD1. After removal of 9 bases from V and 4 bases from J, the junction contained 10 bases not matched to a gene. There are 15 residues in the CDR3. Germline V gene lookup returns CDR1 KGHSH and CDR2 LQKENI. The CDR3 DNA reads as TGTGCCAGTGGACAGGGGGCCCTGGATTCCACTGAAGCTTTCTTT. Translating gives CASGQGALDSTEAFF.

The CDR3 loop reads CASRPEGRELFF. CDR3 nucleotides: TGTGCCAGCAGGCCAGAGGGTCGGGAACTGTTTTTT. This chain connects TRBV7-9 to TRBJ1-4; D call uncertain. The CDR3 loop spans 12 amino acids. V was trimmed by 6 bases and J by 12 bases, leaving 14 bases between them. Germline values: CDR1 SEHNR, CDR2 FQNEAQ (reference sequence).

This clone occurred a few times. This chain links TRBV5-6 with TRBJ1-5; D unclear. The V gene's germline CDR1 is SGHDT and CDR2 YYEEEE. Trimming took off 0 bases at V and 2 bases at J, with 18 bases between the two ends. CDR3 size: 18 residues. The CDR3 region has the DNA TGTGCCAGCAGCTTGGGACGGACGGGGTCTGCGGGCAATCAGCCCCAGCATTTT. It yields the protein CASSLGRTGSAGNQPQHF.

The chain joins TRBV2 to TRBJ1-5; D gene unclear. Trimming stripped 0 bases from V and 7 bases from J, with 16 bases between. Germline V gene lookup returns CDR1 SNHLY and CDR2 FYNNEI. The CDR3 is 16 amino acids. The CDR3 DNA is TGTGCCAGCAGTGAAGCATCTCGGTTCGGAGCGCAGCCCCAGCATTTT. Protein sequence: CASSEASRFGAQPQHF. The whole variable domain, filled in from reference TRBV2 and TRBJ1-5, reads EPEVTQTPSHQVTQMGQEVILRCVPISNHLYFYWYRQILGQKVEFLVSFYNNEISEKSEIFDDQFSVERPDGSNFTLKIRSTKLEDSAMYFCASSEASRFGAQPQHFGDGTRLSIL.

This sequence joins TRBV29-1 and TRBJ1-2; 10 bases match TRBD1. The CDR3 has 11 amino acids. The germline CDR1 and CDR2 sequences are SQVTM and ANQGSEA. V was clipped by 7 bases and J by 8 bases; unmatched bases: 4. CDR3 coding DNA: TGCAGCGGACAGGGGGCTTGGGGCTACACCTTC. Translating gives CSGQGAWGYTF.

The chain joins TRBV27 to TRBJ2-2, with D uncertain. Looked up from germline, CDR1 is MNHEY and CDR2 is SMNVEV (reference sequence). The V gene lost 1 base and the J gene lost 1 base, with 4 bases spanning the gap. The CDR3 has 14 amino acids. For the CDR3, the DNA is TGTGCCAGCAGTTTATTTCGGAACACCGGGGAGCTGTTTTTT. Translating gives CASSLFRNTGELFF.

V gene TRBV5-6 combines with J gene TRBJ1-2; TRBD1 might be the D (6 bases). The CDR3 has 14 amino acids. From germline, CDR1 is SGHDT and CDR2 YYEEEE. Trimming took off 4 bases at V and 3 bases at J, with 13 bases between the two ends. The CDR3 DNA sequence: TGTGCCAGCAGCAAGGGACAACTTCACTATGGCTACACCTTC. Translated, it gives CASSKGQLHYGYTF.

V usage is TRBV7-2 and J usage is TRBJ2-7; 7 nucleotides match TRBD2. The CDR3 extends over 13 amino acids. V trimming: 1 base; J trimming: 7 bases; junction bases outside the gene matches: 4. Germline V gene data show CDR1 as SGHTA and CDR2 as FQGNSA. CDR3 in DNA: TGTGCCAGCAGCTTAGGGGGCGGGAGAGAGCAGTACTTC. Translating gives CASSLGGGREQYF.